The T cell receptor beta chain under discussion was sequenced for a study of beta chain features in type 1 diabetes. Study-level findings and limits: When Type 1 diabetes patients were examined, their TCRB CDR3s proved moderately but significantly shorter in all four CD4+ subsets.

About this clone itself: Antigen: not known.

Reverse transcribing all isolated RNA meant expressed TCRB transcripts were sequenced. TCRdb's copy holds only in-frame clones and misses some; the assay was immunoSEQ multiplex PCR. The table has 300,000 to 400,000 clones, about 11% seen once. This CDR3 has 17 amino acids. J gave up 0 bases and V 0 bases, and 2 bases lay outside the gene matches. CDR1 is SGHDT, CDR2 YYEEEE, per germline. This sequence was found in a woman in her twenties or thirties in good health. Input material: naive CD4+ T cells from blood. The gene calls are TRBV5-6 and TRBJ2-1; 11 positions match TRBD2. The CDR3, as DNA: TGTGCCAGCAGCTTGGTTCTAGCGGGGGGCTCCTACAATGAGCAGTTCTTC. Its translation is CASSLVLAGGSYNEQFF.